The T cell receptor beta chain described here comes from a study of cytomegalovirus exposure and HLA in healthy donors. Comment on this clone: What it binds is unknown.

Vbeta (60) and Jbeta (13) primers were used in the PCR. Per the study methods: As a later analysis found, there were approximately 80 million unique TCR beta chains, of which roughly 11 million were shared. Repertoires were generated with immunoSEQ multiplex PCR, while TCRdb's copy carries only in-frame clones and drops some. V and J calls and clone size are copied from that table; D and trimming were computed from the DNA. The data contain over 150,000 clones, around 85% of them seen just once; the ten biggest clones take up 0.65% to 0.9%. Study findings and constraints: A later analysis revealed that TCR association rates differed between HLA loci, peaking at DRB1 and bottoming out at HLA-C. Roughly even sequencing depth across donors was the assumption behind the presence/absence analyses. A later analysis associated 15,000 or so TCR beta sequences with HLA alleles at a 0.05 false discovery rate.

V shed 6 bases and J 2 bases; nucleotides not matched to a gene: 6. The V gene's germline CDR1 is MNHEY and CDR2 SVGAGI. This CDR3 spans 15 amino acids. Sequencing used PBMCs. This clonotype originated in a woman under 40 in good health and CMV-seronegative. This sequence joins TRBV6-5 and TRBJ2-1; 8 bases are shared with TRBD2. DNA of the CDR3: TGTGCCAGCAGCCCAACGGGGGGGCCCTACAATGAGCAGTTCTTC. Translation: CASSPTGGPYNEQFF.